One and the same sample provided the 30 T cell receptor beta chains below, sequenced in a study of T cell repertoires in cytomegalovirus infection. Each CDR3 protein gets one entry after TCRdb re-called the reads with MiXCR. The profile covers around 530,000 distinct CDR3 sequences, with 26% appearing a single time and 13% taken by the ten largest. The specimen sequenced was PBMCs. The receptors shown here come from a human donor in good health (CMV status not recorded). Some clones in this sample may be carry-over from other donors' samples.

Only one count was recorded for this clonotype. The rearrangement uses TRBV19 and TRBJ2-3; 11 bases fit TRBD2. The CDR3 totals 15 residues. The germline V gene has CDR1 LNHDA and CDR2 SQIVND (reference sequence). Germline trimming cut 4 bases from V and 3 bases from J; bases unmatched to any gene: 3. The CDR3 sequence is CASSTTSGKTDTQYF. In nucleotides, the CDR3 is TGTGCCAGTAGTACGACTAGCGGGAAGACAGATACGCAGTATTTT.

The chain carries TRBV2 and TRBJ2-7, with D unclear. The V end lost 7 bases, the J end lost 7 bases, and 5 bases lay between the germline ends. This CDR3 has 9 amino acids. Germline V gene sequence: CDR1 SNHLY, CDR2 FYNNEI. The CDR3 nucleotides read TGTGCCAGCACTCCGGAGCAGTACTTC. Its translation: CASTPEQYF. Complete variable domain (other parts from reference TRBV2 and TRBJ2-7): EPEVTQTPSHQVTQMGQEVILRCVPISNHLYFYWYRQILGQKVEFLVSFYNNEISEKSEIFDDQFSVERPDGSNFTLKIRSTKLEDSAMYFCASTPEQYFGPGTRLTVT.

This clonotype was picked up a small number of times. The chain joins TRBV6-2 or TRBV6-3 to TRBJ1-1; weak D call: TRBD1 (5 bases). Trimming stripped 4 bases from V and 0 bases from J, with 12 bases between. Germline-derived CDR1 and CDR2 are MNHEY and SVGEGT. The CDR3 runs 15 residues. The CDR3 sequence is CASSSAGHLNTEAFF. CDR3 bases: TGTGCCAGCAGTTCGGCCGGACACCTGAACACTGAAGCTTTCTTT.

This rearrangement joins TRBV12-3 or TRBV12-4 to TRBJ2-3, with D unclear. V was cut by 4 bases and J by 2 bases, with 13 bases left in between. This CDR3 contains 15 residues. In nucleotides, the CDR3 is TGTGCCAGCAGTTCTGTAGGCAGAACCACAGATACGCAGTATTTT. Translation: CASSSVGRTTDTQYF.

This clonotype was seen more than once but under ten times. This chain joins TRBV7-9 and TRBJ1-2; a possible D gene is TRBD1 (6 bases). The germline V and J ends were trimmed by 5 bases and 4 bases, with 17 bases remaining between them. Germline V gene data show CDR1 as SEHNR and CDR2 as FQNEAQ (reference sequence). The CDR3 extends over 15 amino acids. The CDR3 DNA reads as TGTGCCAGCAGCCCCCAACCGGGACAAAGCTATGGCTACACCTTC. This gives the protein CASSPQPGQSYGYTF.

There are many counts of this clonotype. This rearrangement joins TRBV18 to TRBJ2-7; D gene ambiguous. CDR3 length: 15 amino acids. Germline CDR1 is KGHSH and CDR2 is LQKENI. V was clipped by 0 bases and J by 4 bases, with 13 bases between them. CDR3 sequence reads: CASSPPGKEGYEQYF. Written as DNA, the CDR3 is TGTGCCAGCTCACCACCTGGCAAAGAAGGGTACGAGCAGTACTTC.

In its sample, this clonotype was seen a few times. The genes are TRBV7-3 and TRBJ2-2, with D perhaps TRBD2 (6 bases). In germline, CDR1 is SGHTA, CDR2 FQGTGA. The CDR3 is 13 amino acids. V gave up 5 bases and J gave up 6 bases, with 10 bases separating them. CDR3 region: CASSPGVAGELFF. In DNA, the CDR3 is TGTGCCAGCAGCCCGGGGGTAGCCGGGGAGCTGTTTTTT.

The chain employs TRBV5-1 and TRBJ2-2; 9 bases line up with TRBD2. The CDR3 loop spans 14 amino acids. CDR1 is SGHRS and CDR2 is YFSETQ in the germline V gene. The J segment lost 7 bases and the V segment lost 1 base, leaving 2 bases of the junction unmatched. The CDR3 DNA follows: TGCGCCAGCAGCTTGCCTAGCGGGAACGGGGAGCTGTTTTTT. It is translated as CASSLPSGNGELFF.

The rearrangement uses TRBV5-8 and TRBJ1-1, with D perhaps TRBD1 (6 bases). V dropped 2 bases and J dropped 1 base, with 12 bases sitting between them. The CDR3 is made up of 15 amino acids. The germline gives CDR1 SGHTS, CDR2 YDEGEE. The CDR3 loop reads CASSFRGATNTEAFF. As DNA, the CDR3 is TGTGCCAGCAGCTTTAGGGGGGCGACGAACACTGAAGCTTTCTTT.

This clonotype was counted between two and nine times. The chain couples TRBV7-9 to TRBJ2-1, with 7 bases identical to TRBD1. Looked up from germline, CDR1 is SEHNR and CDR2 is FQNEAQ (reference sequence). V was pared by 0 bases and J by 3 bases, with 2 bases of the junction left unmatched. The CDR3 loop spans 15 amino acids. The CDR3 loop reads CASSLAQGLYNEQFF. CDR3 in DNA: TGTGCCAGCAGCTTAGCACAGGGGCTCTACAATGAGCAGTTCTTC.

CDR3 bases: TGTGCCTGGAGTTACGGGACTAGCGCCAATGAGCAGTTCTTC. It translates to CAWSYGTSANEQFF. The V and J genes are TRBV30 and TRBJ2-1; 10 bases map to TRBD2. V shed 2 bases and J 6 bases; nucleotides not matched to a gene: 4. This CDR3 has 14 amino acids. In germline, CDR1 is GTSNPN, CDR2 SVGIG (reference sequence).

On this clonotype itself: A much bigger clone sits one base away, suggesting this may be a read error. This sequence joins TRBV7-8 and TRBJ2-7, with D perhaps matching TRBD1 or TRBD2 (5 bases each). The CDR3 length is 14 residues. Looked up from germline, CDR1 is SGHVS and CDR2 is FQNEAQ. CDR3 coding DNA: TGTGCCAGCAGCTTAACAGACGGGGCCTACGAGCGGTACGTC. As protein: CASSLTDGAYERYV.

This clonotype was found a few times. V usage is TRBV7-8 and J usage is TRBJ1-1, with a tentative D call TRBD1 (6 bases). The CDR3 loop spans 17 amino acids. Per germline, CDR1 SGHVS and CDR2 FQNEAQ. The ends were cut back, 5 bases at V and 5 bases at J, with 24 bases in the middle. The CDR3 is CASSQRGMTAQGTEAFF. CDR3 DNA: TGTGCCAGCAGCCAAAGGGGGATGACAGCCCAGGGGACTGAAGCTTTCTTT.

In its sample, this clonotype was seen many times. This chain connects TRBV7-9 to TRBJ2-5, with D tentatively TRBD2 (5 bases). Trimming stripped 1 base from V and 2 bases from J, with 11 bases between. The CDR3 totals 15 residues. Germline V lookup: CDR1 SEHNR, CDR2 FQNEAQ (reference sequence). The CDR3 sequence is CASSLGRPGQETQYF. CDR3 nucleotides: TGTGCCAGCAGCTTAGGGAGACCGGGACAAGAGACCCAGTACTTC. Combining the CDR3 with reference TRBV7-9 and TRBJ2-5 gives the whole variable domain DTGVSQNPRHKITKRGQNVTFRCDPISEHNRLYWYRQTLGQGPEFLTYFQNEAQLEKSRLLSDRFSAERPKGSFSTLEIQRTEQGDSAMYLCASSLGRPGQETQYFGPGTRLLVL.

This clonotype was counted ten times or more. This chain connects TRBV7-2 to TRBJ1-5; TRBD1 matches 9 bases. This CDR3 spans 17 amino acids. Losses at the gene ends were 3 bases for V and 0 bases for J; bases not matched to a gene: 6. Germline V gene sequence: CDR1 SGHTA, CDR2 FQGNSA. The CDR3 loop is CASSFSGTGNSNQPQHF. DNA of the CDR3: TGTGCCAGCAGCTTCTCCGGGACAGGGAATAGCAATCAGCCCCAGCATTTT. Full variable domain (missing parts from reference TRBV7-2 and TRBJ1-5): GAGVSQSPSNKVTEKGKDVELRCDPISGHTALYWYRQSLGQGLEFLIYFQGNSAPDKSGLPSDRFSAERTGGSVSTLTIQRTQQEDSAVYLCASSFSGTGNSNQPQHFGDGTRLSIL.

The chain carries TRBV28 and TRBJ2-7; the match to TRBD1 covers 7 bases. Per germline, CDR1 MDHEN and CDR2 SYDVKM. V gave up 2 bases and J gave up 0 bases; unmatched junction bases: 7. The CDR3 has 16 amino acids. The CDR3 DNA follows: TGTGCCAGCAGTTTAAGGGGACAGCTCGTCTCCTACGAGCAGTACTTC. It is translated as CASSLRGQLVSYEQYF.

The gene calls are TRBV24-1 and TRBJ2-5, with D uncertain. The length of the CDR3 is 13 residues. Germline V gene data show CDR1 as KGHDR and CDR2 as SFDVKD. Trimming left V 5 bases short and J 0 bases short, with 6 bases between. CDR3 amino acids: CATSARNQETQYF. DNA for the CDR3: TGTGCCACCAGTGCAAGGAACCAAGAGACCCAGTACTTC.

The chain joins TRBV5-4 to TRBJ2-1, with D perhaps TRBD2 (7 bases). The V gene's germline CDR1 is SGHNT and CDR2 YYREEE (reference sequence). Trimming shortened V by 4 bases and J by 5 bases, and 16 bases separated the two germline ends. The CDR3 runs to 15 residues. DNA for the CDR3: TGTGCCAGCAGCCCCGCGGGGAGGGGGGACAATGAGCAGTTCTTC. Its translation: CASSPAGRGDNEQFF.

V usage is TRBV27 and J usage is TRBJ2-2; 8 nucleotides line up with TRBD1. CDR3 size: 16 residues. V trimming: 6 bases; J trimming: 2 bases; junction bases outside the gene matches: 8. Germline CDR1 is MNHEY and CDR2 is SMNVEV (reference sequence). CDR3: CASRRQTGDNTGELFF. The DNA of the CDR3 is TGTGCCAGCAGGAGACAGACAGGGGACAACACCGGGGAGCTGTTTTTT.

This clonotype was counted a few times. The rearrangement links TRBV27 to TRBJ2-2; D is possibly TRBD1 (5 bases). V gave up 3 bases and J gave up 0 bases, with 20 bases separating them. The CDR3 spans 19 residues. Germline loops: CDR1 MNHEY, CDR2 SMNVEV (reference sequence). CDR3 in amino acids: CASSFQGPMSRANTGELFF. CDR3 nucleotides: TGTGCCAGCAGTTTTCAGGGCCCAATGTCCCGCGCGAACACCGGGGAGCTGTTTTTT.

J is TRBJ1-6 and V is TRBV7-2; TRBD1 is a possible D gene (6 bases). The germline CDR1 and CDR2 sequences are SGHTA and FQGNSA. V lost 2 bases, J lost 7 bases, and 12 bases lay in between. This CDR3 has 15 amino acids. DNA of the CDR3: TGTGCCAGCAGCTTATATACAGGGTTGAATTCACCCCTCCACTTT. This gives the protein CASSLYTGLNSPLHF.

This rearrangement joins TRBV5-6 to TRBJ2-1, with a tentative D call TRBD2 (5 bases). V gave up 0 bases and J gave up 0 bases, with 13 bases separating them. Germline V gene lookup returns CDR1 SGHDT and CDR2 YYEEEE. This CDR3 contains 17 residues. CDR3 in DNA: TGTGCCAGCAGCTTGGTCCCTAGCTCGAGCTCCTACAATGAGCAGTTCTTC. Translating gives CASSLVPSSSSYNEQFF.

In this sample, this clonotype turned up a few times. The gene calls are TRBV2 and TRBJ1-4; the D gene is possibly TRBD1 (6 bases). Trimming cost V 7 bases and J 3 bases, with 9 bases left between them. Germline-derived CDR1 and CDR2 are SNHLY and FYNNEI. The CDR3 is 13 amino acids. The DNA for the CDR3 is TGTGCCAGCACGGGACAACCTAATGAAAAACTGTTTTTT. This sequence encodes CASTGQPNEKLFF.

This clonotype was seen a handful of times. V and J are TRBV12-3 or TRBV12-4 and TRBJ2-3; 11 bases line up with TRBD2. V lost 5 bases to trimming and J lost 0 bases; unmatched junction nucleotides: 7. The CDR3 is 17 amino acids. The CDR3 DNA is TGTGCCAGCAGTGCCCCGACTAGCGGGACTAGCACAGATACGCAGTATTTT. This translates into CASSAPTSGTSTDTQYF.

The chain carries TRBV5-1 and TRBJ1-5; D is unclear. Looked up from germline, CDR1 is SGHRS and CDR2 is YFSETQ. With 9 bases removed from V and 9 bases from J, the gap between germline ends came to 10 bases. CDR3 size: 10 residues. In nucleotides, the CDR3 is TGCGCCAACGGTACGGGGCCCCAGCATTTT. Protein sequence: CANGTGPQHF.

This clonotype was seen many times. The chain is built from TRBV7-2 and TRBJ2-3, with TRBD2 matching over 12 bases. Trimming at V came to 5 bases and at J to 5 bases, leaving 5 bases not matched to a gene. There are 15 residues in the CDR3. Germline CDR1 reads SGHTA; CDR2 reads FQGNSA. The CDR3 nucleotides read TGTGCCAGCAGCCCCTCACTAGCGGGAGGAGATACGCAGTATTTT. Translated, it gives CASSPSLAGGDTQYF.

This clonotype has just a few counts. The genes are TRBV20-1 and TRBJ2-3; TRBD2 agrees at 7 bases. Germline-derived CDR1 and CDR2 are DFQATT and SNEGSKA (reference sequence). The CDR3 totals 15 residues. V dropped 5 bases and J dropped 2; count of bases not matched to a gene: 10. The CDR3 loop reads CSAENPGTNTDTQYF. DNA of the CDR3: TGCAGTGCTGAGAACCCCGGGACTAACACAGATACGCAGTATTTT.

The table lists this clonotype with many counts. The chain couples TRBV7-2 to TRBJ1-3, with TRBD1 matching over 7 bases. V dropped 5 bases and J dropped 0; count of bases not matched to a gene: 7. The CDR3 extends over 16 amino acids. Per the germline V gene, CDR1 is SGHTA and CDR2 is FQGNSA. The CDR3 coding sequence is TGTGCCAGCAGCCCGGGACAGACAAGCTCTGGAAACACCATATATTTT. Its protein product is CASSPGQTSSGNTIYF. Variable domain in full (rest from reference TRBV7-2 and TRBJ1-3): GAGVSQSPSNKVTEKGKDVELRCDPISGHTALYWYRQSLGQGLEFLIYFQGNSAPDKSGLPSDRFSAERTGGSVSTLTIQRTQQEDSAVYLCASSPGQTSSGNTIYFGEGSWLTVV.

There are a few counts of this clonotype. The chain is built from TRBV2 and TRBJ1-1; perhaps TRBD1 as D (6 bases). Trimming took off 6 bases at V and 1 base at J, with 9 bases between the two ends. The CDR3 contains 13 residues. The germline V gene encodes CDR1 SNHLY and CDR2 FYNNEI. CDR3 nucleotide sequence: TGTGCCAGCAGAGTACAGGGGAACACTGAAGCTTTCTTT. This codes for CASRVQGNTEAFF.

The V and J genes are TRBV18 and TRBJ1-1; possible D gene TRBD1, 6 bases. The V gene lost 0 bases and the J gene lost 4 bases, with 12 bases spanning the gap. The CDR3 contains 15 residues. Germline V gives CDR1 KGHSH, CDR2 LQKENI. The CDR3 nucleotides read TGTGCCAGCTCACCACCTGGGGGCCACGGCACTGAAGCTTTCTTT. It encodes CASSPPGGHGTEAFF.